Listed below are T cell receptor beta chains from one sample, sequenced in a study of blood T cell repertoires in COVID-19. The table came from immunoSEQ multiplex PCR; TCRdb's copy has only in-frame clones and leaves some out. This sample has 200,000 or so clones, with roughly 80% found just once. The sample comprised peripheral blood. The receptor set was obtained from a woman aged 25 to 39 who had recovered from COVID-19. Both conserved end residues are part of each CDR3. Each record gives: CDR3 protein, CDR3 DNA, clone size, V gene, D gene, CDR3 length, J gene. A D gene is named only where the DNA matches it firmly. A clone size is listed for some rows: how often the clone was seen (once, few, many), or a class if it is expanded.

CARGLAGPNTGELFF,TGTGCCCGGGGACTAGCGGGGCCGAACACCGGGGAGCTGTTTTTT,.,TRBV30,TRBD2,15,TRBJ2-2
CASSHKVQGPYNEQFF,TGTGCCAGCAGCCACAAGGTACAGGGGCCCTACAATGAGCAGTTCTTC,.,TRBV3-1/TRBV3-2,TRBD1,16,TRBJ2-1
CASTYEGQGVETQYF,TGCGCCAGCACCTACGAGGGACAGGGTGTAGAGACCCAGTACTTC,.,TRBV5-1,TRBD1,15,TRBJ2-5
CASSPGQNNSPLHF,TGCGCCAGCAGCCCGGGACAAAATAATTCACCCCTCCACTTT,.,TRBV5-1,.,14,TRBJ1-6
CASSVRAGGRETQYF,TGTGCCAGCAGCGTAAGAGCGGGAGGTAGGGAGACCCAGTACTTC,.,TRBV9,TRBD2,15,TRBJ2-5
CASSLSSYEQYF,TGTGCCAGCAGCCTGAGCTCCTACGAGCAGTACTTC,.,TRBV3-1/TRBV3-2,.,12,TRBJ2-7
CASTDRGIRTNEKLFF,TGTGCCAGCACCGACAGGGGAATAAGGACTAATGAAAAACTGTTTTTT,once,TRBV28,TRBD1,16,TRBJ1-4
CASRGDRGGNQPQHF,TGTGCCAGCCGGGGGGACAGGGGCGGCAATCAGCCCCAGCATTTT,.,TRBV7-8,TRBD1,15,TRBJ1-5
CASSYLNPNGNQPQHF,TGTGCCAGCAGTTACTTAAATCCAAACGGGAATCAGCCCCAGCATTTT,.,TRBV6-5,.,16,TRBJ1-5
CASSAGGASISYEQYF,TGTGCCAGCAGCGCCGGGGGTGCTAGCATCTCCTACGAGCAGTACTTC,.,TRBV7-2,.,16,TRBJ2-7
CASMGGNQPQHF,TGTGCCAGCATGGGAGGCAATCAGCCCCAGCATTTT,.,TRBV28,.,12,TRBJ1-5
CASSTDRANTDTQYF,TGTGCCAGTAGTACCGACAGGGCTAACACAGATACGCAGTATTTT,.,TRBV19,TRBD1,15,TRBJ2-3
CASSLSGTSAQPQHF,TGTGCCAGCAGCCTTTCCGGGACAAGTGCTCAGCCCCAGCATTTT,.,TRBV3-1/TRBV3-2,.,15,TRBJ1-5
CASSQLAASYNEQFF,TGTGCCAGCAGCCAGCTAGCGGCATCCTACAATGAGCAGTTCTTC,.,TRBV6-5,TRBD2,15,TRBJ2-1
CASSLGGLANTGELFF,TGTGCCAGCAGCCTCGGGGGACTAGCGAACACCGGGGAGCTGTTTTTT,.,TRBV3-1/TRBV3-2,TRBD2,16,TRBJ2-2
CASSEGEKTQYF,TGTGCCAGTAGTGAGGGGGAGAAGACCCAGTACTTC,.,TRBV19,.,12,TRBJ2-5
CATSDRTGPGANVLTF,TGTGCCACCAGTGATCGAACAGGACCTGGGGCCAACGTCCTGACTTTC,once,TRBV24-1,.,16,TRBJ2-6
CASSLDWNTEAFF,TGCGCCAGCAGCTTGGACTGGAACACTGAAGCTTTCTTT,.,TRBV5-1,.,13,TRBJ1-1
CASSVLGGGTDGYTF,TGTGCCAGCAGCGTCCTCGGGGGGGGGACGGATGGCTACACCTTC,.,TRBV9,.,15,TRBJ1-2
CASSFGGPDTQYF,TGTGCCAGCAGTTTCGGGGGGCCAGATACGCAGTATTTT,.,TRBV12-3/TRBV12-4,.,13,TRBJ2-3
CASSFRRGTYGYTF,TGTGCCAGCAGCTTCCGAAGGGGGACCTATGGCTACACCTTC,.,TRBV28,.,14,TRBJ1-2
CASSYLRQETQYF,TGTGCCAGCAGTTATCTAAGACAAGAGACCCAGTACTTC,.,TRBV6-2/TRBV6-3,.,13,TRBJ2-5
CARKTGGSRAFF,TGTGCAAGAAAGACAGGGGGCTCTAGGGCTTTCTTT,.,TRBV19,TRBD1,12,TRBJ1-1
CASSFGTGDGEQYF,TGTGCCAGCAGTTTCGGGACAGGGGACGGCGAGCAGTACTTC,.,TRBV27,TRBD1,14,TRBJ2-7
CASSLRGQGFFQGVDQPQHF,TGTGCCAGCAGCTTACGAGGACAGGGGTTTTTTCAGGGAGTTGATCAGCCCCAGCATTTT,.,TRBV7-3,TRBD1,20,TRBJ1-5
CASSPEGVANEKLFF,TGTGCCAGCAGCCCTGAGGGGGTAGCTAATGAAAAACTGTTTTTT,.,TRBV9,.,15,TRBJ1-4
CASSHPAGDYNEQFF,TGTGCCAGCAGCCACCCTGCGGGGGACTACAATGAGCAGTTCTTC,.,TRBV5-4,TRBD2,15,TRBJ2-1
CASSVSAAADTQYF,TGTGCCAGCAGCGTATCGGCAGCGGCAGATACGCAGTATTTT,.,TRBV9,.,14,TRBJ2-3
CASSPRGMGRNEQFF,TGTGCCAGCAGTCCCAGGGGAATGGGGAGAAATGAGCAGTTCTTC,.,TRBV28,.,15,TRBJ2-1
CASNPPLSRGDTDTQYF,TGTGCCAGCAACCCTCCGCTTTCCCGGGGGGACACAGATACGCAGTATTTT,.,TRBV2,TRBD2,17,TRBJ2-3
CASSFHERSPLHF,TGTGCCAGCAGCTTTCACGAGAGGTCACCCCTCCACTTT,.,TRBV7-3,.,13,TRBJ1-6
CASSLTRSRFF,TGTGCCAGCAGCCTGACCCGGAGTAGATTCTTT,many,TRBV28,.,11,TRBJ1-1
CASLSGRGPDTQYF,TGTGCCAGCTTGAGCGGGAGAGGTCCAGATACGCAGTATTTT,.,TRBV18,TRBD2,14,TRBJ2-3
CASSPWDNANEQFF,TGTGCCAGCTCACCTTGGGACAATGCTAATGAGCAGTTCTTC,.,TRBV18,.,14,TRBJ2-1
CASSPLGLAGPLGGELFF,TGCGCCAGCAGCCCTCTAGGCCTAGCGGGTCCTCTGGGCGGGGAGCTGTTTTTT,.,TRBV5-1,TRBD2,18,TRBJ2-2
CASRLAEIYNEQFF,TGTGCCAGCAGACTAGCGGAAATTTACAATGAGCAGTTCTTC,.,TRBV2,TRBD2,14,TRBJ2-1
CASSSSGVRTGELFF,TGTGCCAGCAGTTCCTCGGGAGTCCGAACCGGGGAGCTGTTTTTT,few,TRBV7-3,.,15,TRBJ2-2
CASSVGTGSYGYTF,TGTGCCAGCAGCGTAGGGACAGGAAGCTATGGCTACACCTTC,few,TRBV9,TRBD1,14,TRBJ1-2
CASSQRFTEAFF,TGTGCCAGCAGCCAACGTTTCACTGAAGCTTTCTTT,.,TRBV14,.,12,TRBJ1-1